The sequence of this T cell receptor (beta chain) was determined in a study of CD8 T cells in ankylosing spondylitis. J gave up 3 bases and V 0 bases, and 4 bases lay outside the gene matches. Germline CDR1 SGHRS, CDR2 YFSETQ. This CDR3 is built from 15 residues. This clonotype was seen at least ten times. Using quantitative 5'-RACE with molecular barcodes, the authors made TCR beta libraries. TCRdb recomputed calls from the 5' RACE reads with MiXCR, one row per CDR3 protein. The sample carries 150,000 to 200,000 distinct CDR3 sequences, over 15% recorded once. The TCR was taken from a male donor aged 10-30 years with ankylosing spondylitis or in good health (not recorded which). The chain recombines TRBV5-1 with TRBJ2-7; 9 bases match TRBD1. Source material: blood, either unsorted or a sorted T cell fraction (not recorded which). The CDR3 is CASSLGQGGIYEQYV. CDR3 nucleotides: TGCGCCAGCAGCTTGGGACAGGGGGGAATCTACGAGCAGTACGTC.